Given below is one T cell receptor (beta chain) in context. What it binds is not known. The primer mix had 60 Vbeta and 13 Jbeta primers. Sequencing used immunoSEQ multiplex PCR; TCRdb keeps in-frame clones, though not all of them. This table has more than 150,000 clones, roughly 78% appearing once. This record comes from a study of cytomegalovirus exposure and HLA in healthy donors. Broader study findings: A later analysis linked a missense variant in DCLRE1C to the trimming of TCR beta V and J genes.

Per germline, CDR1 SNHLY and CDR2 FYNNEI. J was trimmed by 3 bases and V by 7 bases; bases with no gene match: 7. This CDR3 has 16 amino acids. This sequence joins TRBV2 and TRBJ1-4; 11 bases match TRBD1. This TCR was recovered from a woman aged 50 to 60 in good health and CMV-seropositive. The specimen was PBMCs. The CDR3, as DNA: TGTGCCAGCATAAGGGACAGGGGGTGGGCTAATGAAAAACTGTTTTTT. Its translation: CASIRDRGWANEKLFF.